The 25 T cell receptor beta chains in this list originate from one sample, sequenced in a study of T cell repertoires in ileal Crohn's disease. Sequencing was performed with immunoSEQ multiplex PCR; in TCRdb, only in-frame clones are kept and a portion is missing. The profile shows about 16,000 clones, about 93% of them singletons. The sample comprised ileal tissue. All receptors come from an adult with Crohn's disease.

This clone was observed once. The V and J genes are TRBV9 and TRBJ1-1, with D possibly being TRBD1 (5 bases). This CDR3 is 14 amino acids long. The germline V gene encodes CDR1 SGDLS and CDR2 YYNGEE. V shed 0 bases and J shed 1 base, with 7 bases lying between them. The CDR3: CASSVGQGNTEAFF. In nucleotides, the CDR3 is TGTGCCAGCAGCGTAGGGCAGGGGAACACTGAAGCTTTCTTT.

The rearrangement uses TRBV25-1 and TRBJ1-3; no clear D. The CDR3 runs to 13 residues. Germline V gene lookup returns CDR1 MGHDK and CDR2 SYGVNS. V gave up 5 bases and J gave up 2 bases, with 7 bases separating them. The CDR3 nucleotides are TGTGCCAGCAGTAGACTACCTGGAAACACCATATATTTT. Protein sequence: CASSRLPGNTIYF.

This sequence joins TRBV5-4 and TRBJ2-5; 10 bases align to TRBD2. The germline CDR1 and CDR2 sequences are SGHNT and YYREEE (reference sequence). The CDR3 sequence is 14 residues long. The V and J ends lost 1 base and 5 bases, in that order; junction bases with no gene match: 2. The CDR3 region has the DNA TGTGCCAGCAGCTTGACTAGCGGGGCTGAGACCCAGTACTTC. Amino acids: CASSLTSGAETQYF.

This sequence joins TRBV5-4 and TRBJ2-1, with D perhaps matching TRBD2 (6 bases). Trimming took off 3 bases at V and 6 bases at J, with 13 bases between the two ends. This CDR3 spans 14 amino acids. Germline CDR1 and CDR2: SGHNT and YYREEE (reference sequence). CDR3: CASSYVGTPNEQFF. CDR3 coding DNA: TGTGCCAGCAGCTACGTAGGGACTCCCAATGAGCAGTTCTTC.

The chain uses TRBV1 and TRBJ2-5; TRBD2 is the table's D call and was not checked against the DNA. TRBV1 is classified as a pseudogene. The CDR3 extends over 16 amino acids. The CDR3: CTSSQEEGLAGETQYF. DNA for the CDR3: TGCACCAGCAGCCAAGAAGAGGGACTAGCGGGAGAGACCCAGTACTTC.

The chain uses TRBV19 and TRBJ1-4; D is possibly TRBD1 (6 bases). Germline V gene lookup returns CDR1 LNHDA and CDR2 SQIVND (reference sequence). Trimming left V 6 bases short and J 5 bases short, with 13 bases between. The length of the CDR3 is 14 residues. CDR3 nucleotides: TGTGCCAGTAGACCGTTACAGGGAAATGAAAAACTGTTTTTT. The encoded protein is CASRPLQGNEKLFF.

The chain employs TRBV7-2 and TRBJ1-5; no definite D call. The CDR3 runs 14 residues. Germline-derived CDR1 and CDR2 are SGHTA and FQGNSA. The V and J ends lost 2 bases and 2 bases respectively, with 7 bases between them. The CDR3 protein is CASSLFTRNQPQHF. In nucleotides, the CDR3 is TGTGCCAGCAGCTTATTCACACGCAATCAGCCCCAGCATTTT.

V is TRBV6-5 and J is TRBJ2-1, with a tentative D call TRBD2 (5 bases). The CDR3 length is 12 residues. Germline V lookup: CDR1 MNHEY, CDR2 SVGAGI. Trimming removed 6 bases from V and 9 bases from J, with 12 bases in between. The CDR3 nucleotides read TGTGCCAGCAGCCGAAAAGGAGGTGAGCAGTTCTTC. Translation: CASSRKGGEQFF.

The chain links TRBV27 to TRBJ1-5; 8 nucleotides match TRBD1. The V gene's germline CDR1 is MNHEY and CDR2 SMNVEV (reference sequence). The junction had 3 bases not matched to a gene; V was cut back by 4 bases and J by 4 bases. The CDR3 is 14 residues long. The CDR3: CASSWTGYNQPQHF. The CDR3 bases are TGTGCCAGCAGTTGGACAGGGTATAATCAGCCCCAGCATTTT.

This chain uses TRBV29-1 with TRBJ1-1, with 8 nucleotides matching TRBD1. After removal of 5 bases from V and 4 bases from J, the junction contained 15 bases not matched to a gene. The CDR3 is 16 residues long. Per the germline V gene, CDR1 is SQVTM and CDR2 is ANQGSEA. This chain's CDR3 is CSVHRSIRGLSTEAFF. Here the CDR3 DNA reads TGCAGCGTTCACAGATCAATCAGGGGGCTGAGCACTGAAGCTTTCTTT.

This clone has only one observation. CDR3: CAIRGGLSTDTQYF. The CDR3 nucleotides read TGTGCCATCAGGGGGGGGCTTAGCACAGATACGCAGTATTTT. V and J are TRBV10-3 and TRBJ2-3; the D gene is possibly TRBD2 (7 bases). The CDR3 extends over 14 amino acids. Germline lookup yields CDR1 ENHRY and CDR2 SYGVKD. Trimming left V 6 bases short and J 0 bases short, with 10 bases between.

The chain uses TRBV27 and TRBJ1-2; TRBD1 is a possible D gene (5 bases). This CDR3 has 17 residues. The ends were cut back, 8 bases at V and 0 bases at J, with 22 bases in the middle. CDR1 MNHEY and CDR2 SMNVEV come from the germline V gene (reference sequence). The CDR3 loop reads CASQGGAFVGSNYGYTF. The CDR3 region has the DNA TGTGCCAGCCAAGGAGGGGCCTTTGTAGGATCTAACTATGGCTACACCTTC.

V gene TRBV5-6 combines with J gene TRBJ1-6; 12 nucleotides align to TRBD1. Germline V CDR1 and CDR2: SGHDT, YYEEEE. The V and J ends lost 2 bases and 8 bases, in that order; junction bases with no gene match: 5. The CDR3 extends over 16 amino acids. As DNA, the CDR3 is TGTGCCAGCAGCTTAGGGACAGGGGGCTTGTATTCACCCCTCCACTTT. The encoded protein is CASSLGTGGLYSPLHF.

The chain combines TRBV2 with TRBJ2-7, with TRBD2 identical over 9 bases. Unmatched junction bases numbered 3, after V lost 8 bases and J lost 4 bases. Per germline, CDR1 SNHLY and CDR2 FYNNEI. This CDR3 comprises 12 residues. CDR3: CASELAGYEQYF. In DNA form, the CDR3 reads TGTGCCAGCGAGCTAGCGGGGTACGAGCAGTACTTC.

The genes are TRBV5-1 and TRBJ1-2; a weak D match, TRBD1 (5 bases). Per the germline V gene, CDR1 is SGHRS and CDR2 is YFSETQ. V was trimmed by 1 base and J by 4 bases, leaving 11 bases between them. This CDR3 has 14 residues. The CDR3 sequence is CASSLYDSSYGYTF. The CDR3 bases are TGCGCCAGCAGCTTGTATGACAGCTCCTATGGCTACACCTTC. The full variable domain, completed using reference TRBV5-1 and TRBJ1-2, is KAGVTQTPRYLIKTRGQQVTLSCSPISGHRSVSWYQQTPGQGLQFLFEYFSETQRNKGNFPGRFSGRQFSNSRSEMNVSTLELGDSALYLCASSLYDSSYGYTFGSGTRLTVV.

The J gene is TRBJ1-3, the V gene TRBV12-5; D not certain. CDR1 is LGHNT and CDR2 is FRNRAP in the germline V gene. The CDR3 is 17 residues long. Trimming stripped 5 bases from V and 0 bases from J, with 17 bases between. As DNA, the CDR3 is TGTGCTAGTGGTACCCTAGGACTATCCTCCTCTGGAAACACCATATATTTT. This sequence encodes CASGTLGLSSSGNTIYF. Looking up the rest from reference TRBV12-5 and TRBJ1-3 gives the full variable domain: DARVTQTPRHKVTEMGQEVTMRCQPILGHNTVFWYRQTMMQGLELLAYFRNRAPLDDSGMPKDRFSAEMPDATLATLKIQPSEPRDSAVYFCASGTLGLSSSGNTIYFGEGSWLTVV.

V and J are TRBV11-2 and TRBJ1-2; possible D gene TRBD1, 5 bases. The germline V gene has CDR1 SGHAT and CDR2 FQNNGV. Trimming took 1 base from V and 8 from J, leaving 14 bases between them. CDR3 length equals 14 residues. The CDR3 DNA is TGTGCCAGCAGCTTAGTTCAGGGAGGAGAGGGCTACACCTTC. Protein: CASSLVQGGEGYTF.

The chain is built from TRBV6-6 and TRBJ1-5; the D gene is possibly TRBD1 (5 bases). The germline V gene has CDR1 MNHNY and CDR2 SVGAGI (reference sequence). The ends were cut back, 7 bases at V and 5 bases at J, with 18 bases in the middle. The CDR3 sequence is 15 residues long. CDR3 protein: CASTLEGQAYQPQHF. The CDR3 DNA reads TGTGCCAGCACTCTGGAGGGGCAGGCCTATCAGCCCCAGCATTTT.

The chain links TRBV6-6 to TRBJ2-2; TRBD2 matches at 11 bases. Per germline, CDR1 MNHNY and CDR2 SVGAGI (reference sequence). The trim removed 6 bases at V and 7 bases at J, leaving 7 bases unmatched. This CDR3 region has 15 residues. CDR3 bases: TGTGCCAGCAGCAATAGCGGGGGGGTTGGCGGGGAGCTGTTTTTT. Protein product: CASSNSGGVGGELFF.

The gene calls are TRBV7-3 and TRBJ2-3; TRBD2 aligns across 8 bases. CDR3 length: 16 amino acids. V shed 4 bases, J shed 0 bases, and the junction held 6 bases outside the gene matches. Germline values: CDR1 SGHTA, CDR2 FQGTGA. CDR3 region: CASSWGSGASTDTQYF. In nucleotides, the CDR3 is TGTGCCAGCAGCTGGGGTAGCGGGGCTAGCACAGATACGCAGTATTTT. The entire variable domain, with the rest obtained from reference TRBV7-3 and TRBJ2-3, is as follows: GAGVSQTPSNKVTEKGKYVELRCDPISGHTALYWYRQSLGQGPEFLIYFQGTGAADDSGLPNDRFFAVRPEGSVSTLKIQRTERGDSAVYLCASSWGSGASTDTQYFGPGTRLTVL.

This clone is a singleton in its sample. The chain employs TRBV23-1 and TRBJ1-1; weak D call: TRBD1 (6 bases). TRBV23-1 carries the ORF label, with uncertain function. The CDR3 consists of 13 residues. V was clipped by 2 bases and J by 5 bases, with 9 bases between them. In nucleotides, the CDR3 is TGCGCCAGCAGTCAACAGGGGCAGACTGAAGCTTTCTTT. It encodes CASSQQGQTEAFF.

Comments on this clone: The same CDR3 is also encoded by other DNA sequences in this sample. The rearrangement links TRBV18 to TRBJ2-1; 10 nucleotides align to TRBD1. The V and J ends lost 6 bases and 4 bases, in that order; junction bases with no gene match: 6. CDR3 length: 15 residues. Germline CDR1 reads KGHSH; CDR2 reads LQKENI. CDR3 DNA sequence: TGTGCCAGCTCGCCGACAGGGGGCTCATACAATGAGCAGTTCTTC. This gives the protein CASSPTGGSYNEQFF.

V and J are TRBV7-6 and TRBJ2-1; TRBD1 aligns across 11 bases. The V gene's germline CDR1 is SGHVS and CDR2 FNYEAQ. The CDR3 has 17 residues. V lost 5 bases to trimming and J lost 6 bases; unmatched junction nucleotides: 12. CDR3 in amino acids: CASSPDLGQGAGNEQFF. The CDR3 coding sequence is TGTGCCAGCAGCCCTGACCTCGGACAGGGGGCGGGCAATGAGCAGTTCTTC.

The V call is TRBV7-2, the J call TRBJ2-2; D is possibly TRBD1 (6 bases). The CDR3 runs to 16 residues. V lost 5 bases and J 5 bases, leaving 18 bases between the germline ends. From germline, CDR1 is SGHTA and CDR2 FQGNSA. Here the CDR3 reads CASSLTRGRSTGELFF. DNA for the CDR3: TGTGCCAGCAGCCTCACCAGGGGCCGATCAACCGGGGAGCTGTTTTTT.

The V call is TRBV4-2, the J call TRBJ1-6; D gene uncertain. V lost 4 bases to trimming and J lost 7 bases, with 11 bases between them. Germline assignment: CDR1 LGHNA and CDR2 YNFKEQ. The CDR3 runs 14 residues. The CDR3 DNA sequence: TGTGCCAGCAGCCGAAAGAGTTGGAATTCACCCCTCCACTTT. Its protein is CASSRKSWNSPLHF.